The next 29 T cell receptor beta chains were all read from a single sample in a study of blood T cell repertoires in COVID-19. Clones were sequenced by immunoSEQ multiplex PCR, and TCRdb holds only the in-frame ones, with some missing. The profile shows around 140,000 clones, roughly 87% of them singletons. The sequenced material came from peripheral blood. The receptors were sampled from a woman aged 45 to 65 with acute or convalescent COVID-19.

This clone was seen a handful of times. J is TRBJ1-2 and V is TRBV12-3 or TRBV12-4, with D hard to call. This CDR3 has 13 residues. V lost 10 bases and J 0 bases, leaving 12 bases between the germline ends. The DNA of the CDR3 is TGTGCCATATCCAGGTTTTCTAACTATGGCTACACCTTC. Translating it yields CAISRFSNYGYTF.

The rearrangement links TRBV6-1 to TRBJ1-4; D not certain. CDR1 and CDR2 (germline): MNHNS, SASEGT. The CDR3 consists of 15 residues. With 3 bases removed from V and 8 bases from J, the gap between germline ends came to 16 bases. The chain's CDR3 is CASSDPTSLSEKLFF. CDR3 coding DNA: TGTGCCAGCAGTGATCCGACAAGTCTGAGCGAAAAACTGTTTTTT.

CDR3 loop: CSVAEAGRSYEQYF. The DNA for the CDR3 is TGCAGCGTTGCCGAAGCGGGCAGGTCCTACGAGCAGTACTTC. V and J are TRBV29-1 and TRBJ2-7; D possibly corresponds to TRBD2 (6 bases). The CDR3 runs 14 residues. From germline, CDR1 is SQVTM and CDR2 ANQGSEA. The V and J ends lost 4 bases and 1 base respectively, with 14 bases between them.

The CDR3 here is CASSANRGPRDTQYF. CDR3 sequence (DNA): TGTGCCAGCAGCGCAAACAGGGGGCCAAGAGATACGCAGTATTTT. The V and J genes are TRBV7-2 and TRBJ2-3, with 9 bases identical to TRBD1. The CDR3 contains 15 residues. V was clipped by 5 bases and J by 5 bases; unmatched bases: 8. In germline, CDR1 is SGHTA, CDR2 FQGNSA.

This clone appeared a single time. The chain is built from TRBV5-1 and TRBJ2-7; 8 nucleotides match TRBD1. CDR3 length: 16 amino acids. Trimming removed 0 bases from V and 1 base from J; junction bases left unmatched: 6. Germline V gene sequence: CDR1 SGHRS, CDR2 YFSETQ. The CDR3, as DNA: TGCGCCAGCAGCTTGGGGCTGGACAGGGTTTCCTACGAGCAGTACTTC. As protein: CASSLGLDRVSYEQYF. Supplemented by reference TRBV5-1 and TRBJ2-7, the full variable domain reads KAGVTQTPRYLIKTRGQQVTLSCSPISGHRSVSWYQQTPGQGLQFLFEYFSETQRNKGNFPGRFSGRQFSNSRSEMNVSTLELGDSALYLCASSLGLDRVSYEQYFGPGTRLTVT.

The chain carries TRBV29-1 and TRBJ2-2; 11 bases are shared with TRBD1. The V and J ends lost 7 bases and 6 bases, in that order; junction bases with no gene match: 7. The length of the CDR3 is 14 residues. The V gene's germline CDR1 is SQVTM and CDR2 ANQGSEA. The CDR3 loop reads CSGYGQGAPGELFF. DNA for the CDR3: TGCAGCGGCTATGGACAGGGGGCACCCGGGGAGCTGTTTTTT.

The genes are TRBV29-1 and TRBJ1-3; a possible D gene is TRBD1 (6 bases). The CDR3 totals 13 residues. V gave up 5 bases and J gave up 2 bases, with 10 bases separating them. CDR1 SQVTM and CDR2 ANQGSEA come from the germline V gene. CDR3 residues: CSVQGQAGNTIYF. CDR3 DNA sequence: TGCAGCGTTCAGGGACAAGCTGGAAACACCATATATTTT.

The chain employs TRBV11-2 and TRBJ1-5, with D possibly being TRBD1 (5 bases). The germline V gene has CDR1 SGHAT and CDR2 FQNNGV. V gave up 1 base and J gave up 4 bases, with 8 bases separating them. The CDR3 loop spans 14 amino acids. CDR3 protein: CASSLGGENQPQHF. DNA for the CDR3: TGTGCCAGCAGCTTAGGGGGGGAGAATCAGCCCCAGCATTTT.

The rearrangement uses TRBV3-1 (or the pseudogene TRBV3-2) and TRBJ2-3; D is undetermined. The germline V and J ends were trimmed by 1 base and 2 bases, with 10 bases remaining between them. Germline CDR1 is LGHDT and CDR2 is YNNKEL (reference sequence). This CDR3 spans 15 amino acids. The CDR3 here is CASSQAGHITDTQYF. As DNA, the CDR3 is TGTGCCAGCAGCCAAGCTGGGCATATCACAGATACGCAGTATTTT.

This clone was found a few times. The V call is TRBV9, the J call TRBJ2-7; 9 bases agree with TRBD1. Germline loops: CDR1 SGDLS, CDR2 YYNGEE. V gave up 0 bases and J gave up 4 bases; unmatched junction bases: 8. The CDR3 extends over 16 amino acids. The CDR3 loop is CASSVGTVGQGYEQYF. In nucleotides, the CDR3 is TGTGCCAGCAGCGTAGGTACCGTTGGACAGGGGTACGAGCAGTACTTC.

This rearrangement joins TRBV5-8 to TRBJ1-5, with D possibly being TRBD1 (6 bases). V was trimmed by 5 bases and J by 2 bases, leaving 11 bases between them. CDR3 size: 14 residues. From germline, CDR1 is SGHTS and CDR2 YDEGEE. DNA of the CDR3: TGTGCCAGCAGACCGTACAGGGGCAATCAGCCCCAGCATTTT. It is translated as CASRPYRGNQPQHF.

J is TRBJ2-5 and V is TRBV19; perhaps TRBD2 as D (5 bases). Germline CDR1 and CDR2: LNHDA and SQIVND (reference sequence). V was trimmed by 7 bases and J by 4 bases, leaving 13 bases between them. The CDR3 length is 13 residues. This chain's CDR3 is CASTPGSGETQYF. In DNA, the CDR3 is TGTGCCAGTACCCCGGGGTCGGGAGAGACCCAGTACTTC.

This clone was picked up one time. The chain couples TRBV11-2 to TRBJ2-3; TRBD2 aligns across 9 bases. Germline V gives CDR1 SGHAT, CDR2 FQNNGV. J gave up 3 bases and V 4 bases, and 5 bases lay outside the gene matches. CDR3 length equals 15 residues. CDR3 DNA sequence: TGTGCCAGCAGCTCCAATAGCGGGGGAACAGATACGCAGTATTTT. It translates to CASSSNSGGTDTQYF.

For the CDR3, the DNA is TGTGCCAGTAGAAACAGGGGACACACTGAAGCTTTCTTT. Translated, it gives CASRNRGHTEAFF. The chain combines TRBV19 with TRBJ1-1; 7 bases fit TRBD1. The CDR3 length is 13 residues. Germline V gene data show CDR1 as LNHDA and CDR2 as SQIVND (reference sequence). Trimming took 6 bases from V and 3 from J; bases not matched to a gene: 4.

This chain uses TRBV18 with TRBJ2-7, with D possibly matching TRBD1 (5 bases). V lost 3 bases to trimming and J lost 5 bases, with 8 bases between them. The germline V gene encodes CDR1 KGHSH and CDR2 LQKENI. This CDR3 region has 12 residues. In DNA, the CDR3 is TGTGCCAGCTCACCCCAGGGCCACGAGCAGTACTTC. This codes for CASSPQGHEQYF.

This chain joins TRBV6-5 and TRBJ1-2; perhaps TRBD1 as D (5 bases). Germline V gene data show CDR1 as MNHEY and CDR2 as SVGAGI. This CDR3 has 16 residues. Trimming removed 0 bases at V and 4 bases at J, with 15 bases between. This CDR3 is CASSYSQGISPYGYTF. CDR3 DNA: TGTGCCAGCAGTTACTCTCAGGGCATTAGTCCCTATGGCTACACCTTC.

V usage is TRBV7-3 and J usage is TRBJ2-3; TRBD1 matches at 9 bases. The V segment lost 5 bases and the J segment 3 bases; nucleotides outside the gene matches: 6. This CDR3 region has 15 residues. From germline, CDR1 is SGHTA and CDR2 FQGTGA. The chain's CDR3 is CASSPDRGWTDTQYF. CDR3 in DNA: TGTGCCAGCAGCCCAGACAGGGGGTGGACAGATACGCAGTATTTT.

V gene TRBV5-1 combines with J gene TRBJ2-7, with 8 bases identical to TRBD1. After removal of 3 bases from V and 7 bases from J, the junction contained 9 bases not matched to a gene. Per germline, CDR1 SGHRS and CDR2 YFSETQ. CDR3 length equals 14 residues. CDR3 sequence (DNA): TGCGCCAGCAGCTCCCTACAGGGGGGCCGGGAGCAGTACTTC. The encoded protein is CASSSLQGGREQYF.

V and J are TRBV9 and TRBJ2-1; tentative D call: TRBD1 (6 bases). CDR3 length equals 14 residues. Looked up from germline, CDR1 is SGDLS and CDR2 is YYNGEE. The V and J ends lost 4 bases and 7 bases respectively, with 15 bases between them. CDR3 in amino acids: CASSKRTEGNEQFF. The CDR3 DNA reads as TGTGCCAGCAGCAAGAGGACAGAGGGAAATGAGCAGTTCTTC.

This chain connects TRBV3-1 (or the pseudogene TRBV3-2) to TRBJ1-4; D remains ambiguous. Trimming removed 0 bases at V and 5 bases at J, with 7 bases between. Germline loops: CDR1 LGHDT, CDR2 YNNKEL (reference sequence). The CDR3 has 14 amino acids. DNA of the CDR3: TGTGCCAGCAGCCAAGATTCGGGAAATGAAAAACTGTTTTTT. Protein product: CASSQDSGNEKLFF.

J is TRBJ2-2 and V is TRBV11-3; D remains unclear. With 2 bases removed from V and 6 bases from J, the gap between germline ends came to 10 bases. This CDR3 is built from 14 residues. CDR1 is SGHNT, CDR2 YENEEA, per germline. CDR3 DNA sequence: TGTGCCAGCAGCTTATTCGGTGAGGCCGGGGAGCTGTTTTTT. Protein: CASSLFGEAGELFF.

The chain carries TRBV20-1 and TRBJ1-1, with 7 bases identical to TRBD1. Germline-derived CDR1 and CDR2 are DFQATT and SNEGSKA (reference sequence). This CDR3 has 11 amino acids. The V gene end was trimmed by 6 bases and the J gene end by 6 bases; junction bases not matched to a gene: 4. CDR3 sequence reads: CSATTGSEAFF. The CDR3 DNA sequence: TGCAGTGCCACGACAGGGTCTGAAGCTTTCTTT.

V usage is TRBV27 and J usage is TRBJ2-7; the match to TRBD2 covers 11 bases. The CDR3 has 21 amino acids. V was clipped by 3 bases and J by 6 bases; unmatched bases: 25. CDR1 and CDR2 (germline): MNHEY, SMNVEV (reference sequence). Here the CDR3 DNA reads TGTGCCAGCAGTTTTCACCCAAGCCTCGGGTCTAGCGGGAGGTGTTTCAGCGAGCAGTACTTC. This gives the protein CASSFHPSLGSSGRCFSEQYF.

Only one count was recorded for this clone. The CDR3 nucleotides are TGTGCCAGCAGCCAGAACCCGGGGGGGCATGACACCGGGGAGCTGTTTTTT. Translating it yields CASSQNPGGHDTGELFF. The chain employs TRBV3-1 (or the pseudogene TRBV3-2) and TRBJ2-2; TRBD2 matches 8 bases. Germline V gene lookup returns CDR1 LGHDT and CDR2 YNNKEL (reference sequence). V shed 3 bases, J shed 3 bases, and the junction held 9 bases outside the gene matches. CDR3 length equals 17 residues.

This chain uses TRBV6-2 or TRBV6-3 with TRBJ2-3; 9 bases map to TRBD2. This CDR3 is built from 18 residues. The germline V gene has CDR1 MNHEY and CDR2 SVGEGT. The J segment lost 9 bases and the V segment lost 0 bases, leaving 16 bases of the junction unmatched. CDR3 in DNA: TGTGCCAGCAGTTACTCGACCCCTAGCGGGGCCCTCTCCGGGACGCAGTATTTT. It encodes CASSYSTPSGALSGTQYF.

The chain is built from TRBV5-6 and TRBJ1-1; no firm D call. This CDR3 region has 12 residues. CDR1 SGHDT and CDR2 YYEEEE come from the germline V gene. Trimming took off 5 bases at V and 3 bases at J, with 8 bases between the two ends. The DNA for the CDR3 is TGTGCCAGCAGGATGGCGGACACTGAAGCTTTCTTT. Translating gives CASRMADTEAFF.

The V and J genes are TRBV4-2 and TRBJ2-3; 7 nucleotides agree with TRBD1. CDR1 LGHNA and CDR2 YNFKEQ come from the germline V gene. V lost 5 bases and J lost 5; bases outside the gene matches: 4. The CDR3 is made up of 13 amino acids. The CDR3 loop reads CASSIDREDTQYF. CDR3 in DNA: TGTGCCAGCAGCATCGACAGGGAAGATACGCAGTATTTT.

V is TRBV12-3 or TRBV12-4 and J is TRBJ1-1, with a possible D match to TRBD1 (6 bases). The length of the CDR3 is 13 residues. Trimming took off 5 bases at V and 4 bases at J, with 11 bases between the two ends. The CDR3 here is CASSPLRGTEAFF. The CDR3 bases are TGTGCCAGCAGTCCTCTCAGGGGCACTGAAGCTTTCTTT.

The CDR3 DNA follows: TGTGCCAGCAGTCCGTCGGGGGTCCCGTACACTGAAGCTTTCTTT. Its protein is CASSPSGVPYTEAFF. The genes are TRBV27 and TRBJ1-1; D possibly corresponds to TRBD1 (5 bases). The CDR3 is 15 amino acids. Germline V CDR1 and CDR2: MNHEY, SMNVEV (reference sequence). The V and J ends lost 5 bases and 3 bases respectively, with 16 bases between them.